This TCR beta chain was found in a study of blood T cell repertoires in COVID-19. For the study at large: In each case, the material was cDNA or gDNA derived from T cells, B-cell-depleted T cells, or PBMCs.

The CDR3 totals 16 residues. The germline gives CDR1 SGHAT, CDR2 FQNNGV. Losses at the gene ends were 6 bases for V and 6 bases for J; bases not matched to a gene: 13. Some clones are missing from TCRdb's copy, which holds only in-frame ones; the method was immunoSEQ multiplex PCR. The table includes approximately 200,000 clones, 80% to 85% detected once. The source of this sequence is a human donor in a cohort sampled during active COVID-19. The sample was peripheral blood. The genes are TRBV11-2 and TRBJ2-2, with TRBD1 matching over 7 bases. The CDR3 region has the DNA TGTGCCAGCAGACCAATCCGGGACAGACGGGCCGGGGAGCTGTTTTTT. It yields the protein CASRPIRDRRAGELFF.